This T cell receptor beta chain was captured by sequencing in a study of shared clonotypes between healthy human individuals. The CDR3 length is 15 residues. From germline, CDR1 is SGHRS and CDR2 YFSETQ. Trimming stripped 6 bases from V and 2 bases from J, with 18 bases between. Naive CD8 cells lacked CD45RO and underwent positive selection for CCR7, leaving out terminally differentiated effector memory CD45RA+ cells. Measured with immunoSEQ multiplex PCR; TCRdb has only the in-frame clones, and not every one. Among about 700,000 clones, just over 90% were seen once, and the ten largest hold approximately 24%.

The chain links TRBV5-1 to TRBJ2-7, with D perhaps matching TRBD1 or TRBD2 (6 bases each). This sequence originates from a man aged 25-45 years in good health. The sample consisted of naive CD8+ T cells sorted from blood. Here the CDR3 reads CASTPTFGGAYEQYF. CDR3 DNA sequence: TGCGCCAGCACCCCCACGTTCGGGGGCGCCTACGAGCAGTACTTC.